A selection of T cell receptor beta chains follows, all from one sample in a study of cytomegalovirus exposure and HLA in healthy donors. Profiled with immunoSEQ multiplex PCR; TCRdb holds only in-frame clones, not every one. Of 150,000 to 200,000 clones in the sample, 75% to 85% are singletons; the top ten hold 6% to 8%. Source material: PBMCs. These TCRs come from a male donor in good health and CMV-seropositive. Both conserved end residues are part of each CDR3. The D gene is left open where the match is weak. Clone size is stated in some rows and not others, as once, few, many or a class when expanded.

cdr3_aa cdr3_nt clone_size d_call cdr3_length j_call v_call
CASSHLAGGGYNEQFF TGCGCCAGCAGCCATTTAGCGGGGGGGGGATACAATGAGCAGTTCTTC large TRBD2 16 TRBJ2-1 TRBV4-3
CASSFRDIPGNTIYF TGTGCCAGCAGCTTCCGGGACATTCCAGGAAACACCATATATTTT . . 15 TRBJ1-3 TRBV11-2
CASSAGQGVDEQYF TGTGCCAGCAGTGCCGGACAGGGGGTGGACGAGCAGTACTTC . TRBD1 14 TRBJ2-7 TRBV6-1
CASSLDRLREKLFF TGTGCCAGCAGCCTCGACAGGCTAAGGGAAAAACTGTTTTTT . . 14 TRBJ1-4 TRBV5-4
CASSERSPYNSPLHF TGTGCCAGCAGTGAAAGGAGCCCCTATAATTCACCCCTCCACTTT . . 15 TRBJ1-6 TRBV2
CASSPTGVQSYTF TGTGCCAGCAGTCCCACAGGGGTTCAGAGCTACACCTTC . TRBD1 13 TRBJ1-2 TRBV5-4
CSANTPPEAFF TGCAGTGCAAATACACCGCCTGAAGCTTTCTTT . . 11 TRBJ1-1 TRBV20-1
CASSAVGQGSINEKLFF TGTGCCAGCAGCGCCGTCGGACAGGGGTCTATTAATGAAAAACTGTTTTTT . TRBD1 17 TRBJ1-4 TRBV2
CASTVDSLYGYTF TGTGCCAGCACCGTTGACAGCCTCTATGGCTACACCTTC . . 13 TRBJ1-2 TRBV5-4
CASSKTRDSGEAFF TGTGCCAGCAGCAAGACACGGGACAGCGGTGAAGCTTTCTTT . . 14 TRBJ1-1 TRBV21-1
CAWSVLAGINEQYF TGTGCCTGGAGTGTACTAGCGGGGATAAACGAGCAGTACTTC . TRBD2 14 TRBJ2-7 TRBV30
CASSQDPSGEAYNSPLHF TGTGCCAGCAGCCAAGACCCTTCGGGTGAGGCCTATAATTCACCCCTCCACTTT . . 18 TRBJ1-6 TRBV14